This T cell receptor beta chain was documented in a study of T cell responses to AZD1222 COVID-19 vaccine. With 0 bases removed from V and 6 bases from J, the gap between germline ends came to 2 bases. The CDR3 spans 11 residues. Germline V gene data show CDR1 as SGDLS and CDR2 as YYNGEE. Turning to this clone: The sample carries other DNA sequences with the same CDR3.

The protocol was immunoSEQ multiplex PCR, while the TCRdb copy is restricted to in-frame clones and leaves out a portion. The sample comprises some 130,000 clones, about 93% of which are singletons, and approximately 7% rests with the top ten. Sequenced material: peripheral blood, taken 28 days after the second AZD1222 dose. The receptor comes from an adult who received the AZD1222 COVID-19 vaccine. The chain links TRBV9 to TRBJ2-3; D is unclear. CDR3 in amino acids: CASSVGDTQYF. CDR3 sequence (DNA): TGTGCCAGCAGCGTAGGTGATACGCAGTATTTT.